Below, 8 T cell receptor beta chains from the same sample are listed, as sequenced in a study of shared clonotypes between healthy human individuals. Some clones are missing from TCRdb's copy, which holds only in-frame ones; the method was immunoSEQ multiplex PCR. The sample lists about 2 million clones, 95% seen once, with under 0.15% in the top ten. The sequenced sample was naive CD4+ T cells sorted from blood. Stated subset: CD45RA+ positively selected. The receptors originated from a man aged 18 to 30 in good health.

The CDR3 DNA is TGTGCCAGCAGCCGAGAGGAGAACTATGGCTACACCTTC. Translated: CASSREENYGYTF. This chain connects TRBV14 to TRBJ1-2, with D uncertain. The germline gives CDR1 SGHDN, CDR2 FVKESK. The length of the CDR3 is 13 residues. Trimming pared 4 bases from V and 2 bases from J, leaving 8 bases between.

This chain links TRBV7-2 with TRBJ1-6, with D hard to call. Between the trimmed V and J ends, which lost 3 bases and 10 bases, there was a span of 13 bases. The CDR3 has 14 amino acids. Germline V lookup: CDR1 SGHTA, CDR2 FQGNSA. CDR3 coding DNA: TGTGCCAGCAGCTTTGGGGTAAACGGATCACCCCTCCACTTT. It encodes CASSFGVNGSPLHF.

The chain has TRBV2 and TRBJ1-2; D might be TRBD1 (5 bases). Germline V CDR1 and CDR2: SNHLY, FYNNEI. V lost 2 bases to trimming and J lost 4 bases, with 11 bases between them. This CDR3 is built from 14 residues. DNA for the CDR3: TGTGCCAGCAGTGAAAGGGGTTCCGGCTATGGCTACACCTTC. Protein sequence: CASSERGSGYGYTF. The whole variable domain, filled in from reference TRBV2 and TRBJ1-2, reads EPEVTQTPSHQVTQMGQEVILRCVPISNHLYFYWYRQILGQKVEFLVSFYNNEISEKSEIFDDQFSVERPDGSNFTLKIRSTKLEDSAMYFCASSERGSGYGYTFGSGTRLTVV.

J is TRBJ2-7 and V is TRBV10-2; 14 bases map to TRBD2. This CDR3 is built from 15 residues. The V and J ends lost 6 bases and 2 bases, in that order; junction bases with no gene match: 3. CDR1 and CDR2 (germline): WSHSY, SAAADI. CDR3 amino acids: CASRMGLAGAYEQYF. The CDR3 nucleotides are TGCGCCAGCAGGATGGGACTAGCGGGAGCCTACGAGCAGTACTTC.

Points on this clone: One junction end disagrees with the germline gene, perhaps due to a read error. This CDR3 is also generated by other DNA sequences in the sample. The rearrangement uses TRBV6-6 and TRBJ2-7; D is unresolved. This CDR3 region has 14 residues. Germline CDR1 and CDR2: MNHNY and SVGAGI (reference sequence). In DNA, the CDR3 is TGTGCCAGCAGCTACTCGGACGGAGCCTACGAGCAGTACTTC. Protein product: CASSYSDGAYEQYF.

This rearrangement joins TRBV9 to TRBJ1-4; D call uncertain. V gave up 0 bases and J gave up 0 bases, with 18 bases separating them. The CDR3 covers 19 residues. CDR1 SGDLS and CDR2 YYNGEE come from the germline V gene. CDR3 nucleotide sequence: TGTGCCAGCAGCGTAGGGTTGATGGGCGGACGTGCAACTAATGAAAAACTGTTTTTT. The encoded protein is CASSVGLMGGRATNEKLFF.

V is TRBV13 and J is TRBJ2-7, with D unclear. From germline, CDR1 is PRHDT and CDR2 FYEKMQ (reference sequence). Deletions cut 3 bases from V and 4 bases from J, with 13 bases between. The CDR3 spans 14 residues. The CDR3 DNA follows: TGTGCCAGCAGCTTGATGGGTCGGCGGTACGAGCAGTACTTC. It is translated as CASSLMGRRYEQYF.

The CDR3 here is CARVGLYEQYF. CDR3 DNA: TGTGCCAGAGTGGGTCTCTACGAGCAGTACTTC. The rearrangement joins TRBV5-3 to TRBJ2-7; D is unresolved. TRBV5-3 has ORF status, its function being uncertain. The CDR3 totals 11 residues. The V end lost 7 bases, the J end lost 3 bases, and 8 bases lay between the germline ends.